This TCR beta chain derives from a study of T cell repertoires in cytomegalovirus infection. There are many counts of this clonotype. Its antigen is not known. Each CDR3 protein is one row after TCRdb ran MiXCR on the reads. The sample has 830,000 or so distinct CDR3 sequences; approximately 32% are singletons. The V gene's germline CDR1 is SGHTA and CDR2 FQGNSA. V shed 5 bases and J 0 bases; nucleotides not matched to a gene: 7. The CDR3 covers 16 residues. Findings of the study overall: Across the ex vivo response, the dominant clonotypes were HLA-C-restricted CMV-specific TCR beta clonotypes.

V is TRBV7-2 and J is TRBJ1-3, with 7 bases fitting TRBD1. The TCR was taken from a human donor in good health (CMV status not recorded). Some clones in this sample may be carry-over from other donors' samples. The source was cultured CD8+ T cells from PBMCs, collected from culture after CMV antigen stimulation. The CDR3 loop reads CASSPAGQDSGNTIYF. Written as DNA, the CDR3 is TGTGCCAGCAGCCCCGCTGGACAGGACTCTGGAAACACCATATATTTT.